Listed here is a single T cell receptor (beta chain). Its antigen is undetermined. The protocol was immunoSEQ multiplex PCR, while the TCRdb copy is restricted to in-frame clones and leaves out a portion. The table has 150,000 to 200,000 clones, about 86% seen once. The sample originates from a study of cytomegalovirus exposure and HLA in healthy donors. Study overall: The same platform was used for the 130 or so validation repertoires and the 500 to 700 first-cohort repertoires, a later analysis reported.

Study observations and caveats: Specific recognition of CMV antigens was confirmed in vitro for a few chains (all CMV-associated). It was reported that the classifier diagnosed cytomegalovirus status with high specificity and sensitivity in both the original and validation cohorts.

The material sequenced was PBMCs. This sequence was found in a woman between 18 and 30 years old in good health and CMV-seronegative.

The CDR3 sequence is CASNFVEGQVKLWGYTF. The CDR3 DNA reads as TGTGCCAGCAATTTTGTAGAAGGACAGGTTAAGTTGTGGGGCTACACCTTC. V and J are TRBV6-4 and TRBJ1-2, with TRBD1 identical over 7 bases. The germline V gene encodes CDR1 MRHNA and CDR2 SNTAGT. The junction had 22 bases not matched to a gene; V was cut back by 7 bases and J by 8 bases. CDR3 length: 17 amino acids.